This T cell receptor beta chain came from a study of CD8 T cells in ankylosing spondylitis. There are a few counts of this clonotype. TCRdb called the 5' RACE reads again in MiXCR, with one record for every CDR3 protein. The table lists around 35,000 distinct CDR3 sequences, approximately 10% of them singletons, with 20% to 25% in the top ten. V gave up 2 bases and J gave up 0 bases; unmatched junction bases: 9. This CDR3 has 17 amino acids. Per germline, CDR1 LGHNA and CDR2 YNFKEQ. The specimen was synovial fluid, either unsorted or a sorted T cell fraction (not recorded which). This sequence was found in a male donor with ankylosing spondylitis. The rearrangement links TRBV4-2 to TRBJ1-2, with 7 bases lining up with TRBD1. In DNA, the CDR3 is TGTGCCAGCAGCCAACAATGGGGACAGCAAACTAACTATGGCTACACCTTC. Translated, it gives CASSQQWGQQTNYGYTF.